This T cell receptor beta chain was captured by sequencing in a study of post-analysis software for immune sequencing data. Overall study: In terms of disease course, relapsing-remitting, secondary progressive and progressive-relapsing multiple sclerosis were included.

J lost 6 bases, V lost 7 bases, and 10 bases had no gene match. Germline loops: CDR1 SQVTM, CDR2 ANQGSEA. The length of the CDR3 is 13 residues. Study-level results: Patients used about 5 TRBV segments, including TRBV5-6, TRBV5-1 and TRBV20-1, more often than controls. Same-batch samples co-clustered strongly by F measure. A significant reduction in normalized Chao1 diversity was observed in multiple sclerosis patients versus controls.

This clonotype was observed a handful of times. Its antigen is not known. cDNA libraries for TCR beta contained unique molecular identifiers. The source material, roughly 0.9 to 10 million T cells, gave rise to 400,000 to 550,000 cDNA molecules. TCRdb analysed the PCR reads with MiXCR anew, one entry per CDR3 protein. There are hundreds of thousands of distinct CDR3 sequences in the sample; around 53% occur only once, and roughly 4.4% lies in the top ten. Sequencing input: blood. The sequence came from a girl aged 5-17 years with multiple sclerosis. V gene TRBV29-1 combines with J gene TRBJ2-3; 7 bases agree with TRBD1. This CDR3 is CSGGQVLWDTQYF. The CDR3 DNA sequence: TGCAGCGGAGGACAGGTCCTTTGGGATACGCAGTATTTT.